The rows below give T cell receptor beta chains drawn from one sample of a study of blood T cell repertoires in COVID-19. Here immunoSEQ multiplex PCR was the method, and the copy in TCRdb shows in-frame clones only, minus some. The sample carries about 240,000 clones, 80% to 90% recorded once. Sequencing was performed on PBMCs or T cells enriched from blood (not recorded which). The receptors here all came from a man aged 40-55 years who had recovered from COVID-19. The CDR3 runs from the conserved cysteine through the conserved F or W. A D gene is named only where the DNA matches it firmly. Clone size is not always given. Where it is, it says once, few, many or a class for expanded clones.

TRBJ1-1	NA	13	TRBV6-5	NA	CASSRTGSTEAFF	TGTGCCAGCAGCCGAACGGGGAGCACTGAAGCTTTCTTT
TRBJ2-7	NA	15	TRBV28	NA	CASSPLLRKTYEQYF	TGTGCCAGCAGTCCGTTGCTCAGGAAAACCTACGAGCAGTACTTC
TRBJ1-3	TRBD1	17	TRBV5-6	NA	CASSFSPDRNSGNTIYF	TGTGCCAGCAGCTTCTCCCCGGACAGGAACTCTGGAAACACCATATATTTT
TRBJ2-7	NA	14	TRBV18	NA	CASSSDSSSYEQYF	TGTGCCAGCTCATCTGACTCGAGCTCCTACGAGCAGTACTTC
TRBJ1-1	NA	14	TRBV4-3	NA	CASSPGAVNTEAFF	TGCGCCAGCAGCCCAGGGGCGGTAAACACTGAAGCTTTCTTT
TRBJ1-5	NA	13	TRBV30	NA	CAWNIGGNQPQHF	TGTGCCTGGAATATAGGGGGCAATCAGCCCCAGCATTTT
TRBJ2-7	NA	13	TRBV25-1	NA	CASSEAGDYEQYF	TGTGCCAGCAGTGAGGCAGGGGACTACGAGCAGTACTTC
TRBJ2-3	NA	16	TRBV18	NA	CASSPVGRGLTDTQYF	TGTGCCAGCTCACCTGTAGGGCGGGGGCTCACAGATACGCAGTATTTT
TRBJ2-1	TRBD2	15	TRBV29-1	NA	CSVERSWGRDNEQFF	TGCAGCGTTGAGCGTTCGTGGGGGAGGGACAATGAGCAGTTCTTC
TRBJ2-6	NA	16	TRBV9	NA	CASSVGGGAGANVLTF	TGTGCCAGCAGCGTAGGGGGGGGCGCTGGGGCCAACGTCCTGACTTTC
TRBJ1-2	NA	13	TRBV29-1	NA	CSVESAGGPGYTF	TGCAGCGTTGAATCGGCGGGGGGACCAGGCTACACCTTC
TRBJ1-2	NA	16	TRBV7-9	NA	CASSSGQLLSNYGYTF	TGTGCCAGCAGCTCAGGACAGCTTCTCTCTAACTATGGCTACACCTTC
TRBJ1-3	NA	15	TRBV7-6	few	CASSFLEGTGNTIYF	TGTGCCAGCAGCTTCTTAGAGGGCACTGGAAACACCATATATTTT
TRBJ1-2	TRBD1	19	TRBV27	NA	CASSFRQGARNRANYGYTF	TGTGCCAGCAGTTTCCGACAGGGGGCTCGAAACCGAGCTAACTATGGCTACACCTTC
TRBJ2-7	NA	16	TRBV5-1	NA	CASSLADGGVSYEQYF	TGCGCCAGCAGCTTGGCCGATGGCGGTGTCTCCTACGAGCAGTACTTC
TRBJ2-7	TRBD2	17	TRBV7-6	NA	CASSLDKRDYQTYEQYF	TGTGCCAGCAGCTTGGACAAGCGGGACTACCAAACCTACGAGCAGTACTTC
TRBJ2-1	TRBD2	18	TRBV27	NA	CASRDRSSGGRSYNEQFF	TGTGCCAGCAGGGACAGATCTAGCGGGGGGCGCTCCTACAATGAGCAGTTCTTC
TRBJ2-5	TRBD2	19	TRBV19	NA	CASSIGMGLAGNPQETQYF	TGTGCCAGTAGTATTGGAATGGGACTAGCGGGCAACCCTCAAGAGACCCAGTACTTC
TRBJ1-6	NA	15	TRBV6-6	NA	CATYKRGGDDSPLHF	TGTGCCACCTATAAAAGGGGGGGGGATGATTCACCCCTCCACTTT
TRBJ2-1	NA	15	TRBV7-8	NA	CASSLALTGMGEQFF	TGTGCCAGCAGCTTAGCCCTGACAGGAATGGGCGAGCAGTTCTTC
TRBJ2-3	TRBD2	15	TRBV9	NA	CASNGLAGSTDTQYF	TGTGCCAGCAACGGACTAGCGGGGAGCACAGATACGCAGTATTTT
TRBJ1-6	TRBD1	18	TRBV4-1	NA	CASSQQGAQSSYNSPLHF	TGCGCCAGCAGCCAACAGGGGGCGCAGAGCTCCTATAATTCACCCCTCCACTTT